This T cell receptor (beta chain) was captured by sequencing in a study of T cell responses to AZD1222 COVID-19 vaccine. Study-wide results and limits: Recipients of AZD1222 seropositive at baseline numbered only five or six.

In germline, CDR1 is SGHVS, CDR2 FNYEAQ. The junction had 9 bases not matched to a gene; V was cut back by 5 bases and J by 0 bases. This CDR3 is 17 amino acids long. This clone showed up just a few times. Its specificity is unknown. Assay used: immunoSEQ multiplex PCR; TCRdb lists only in-frame clones, some missing. Of some 130,000 clones detected, just over 85% appear once; the ten largest clones hold about 8.3%. The clonotype was recovered from an adult in good health. The sequencing here drew on peripheral blood, taken on day 0 of AZD1222 vaccination. The rearrangement uses TRBV7-6 and TRBJ1-5; 8 bases agree with TRBD1. The CDR3 reads CASSEGPGGISNQPQHF. CDR3 coding DNA: TGTGCCAGCAGCGAAGGGCCAGGGGGCATTAGCAATCAGCCCCAGCATTTT. The variable domain in full, completed from reference TRBV7-6 and TRBJ1-5, reads GAGVSQSPRYKVTKRGQDVALRCDPISGHVSLYWYRQALGQGPEFLTYFNYEAQQDKSGLPNDRFSAERPEGSISTLTIQRTEQRDSAMYRCASSEGPGGISNQPQHFGDGTRLSIL.